These 3 T cell receptor beta chains share one sample of origin, sequenced in a study of OX40 agonist ivuxolimab in advanced cancers. Some clones are missing from TCRdb's copy, which holds only in-frame ones; the method was immunoSEQ multiplex PCR. The sample has roughly 40,000 clones; under 95% are singletons. Source: CD4+ or CD8+ T cells sorted from blood, taken in a trial of the OX40 agonist ivuxolimab. These receptors were collected from an adult with an advanced solid tumor such as melanoma, head and neck, liver or kidney cancer.

With respect to this clone: Other nucleotide sequences in the sample specify the same CDR3. In DNA form, the CDR3 reads TGTGCCAGCAGCGACTCCCAGGGTTACGAGCAGTACTTC. This translates into CASSDSQGYEQYF. The chain couples TRBV9 to TRBJ2-7, with D tentatively TRBD1 (5 bases). Trimming removed 3 bases at V and 4 bases at J, with 11 bases between. Germline V gene sequence: CDR1 SGDLS, CDR2 YYNGEE. CDR3 length: 13 residues.

This chain connects TRBV7-6 to TRBJ2-3; possibly TRBD1 for D (5 bases). The length of the CDR3 is 13 residues. Deletions cut 5 bases from V and 7 bases from J, with 13 bases between. Germline-derived CDR1 and CDR2 are SGHVS and FNYEAQ. The CDR3 spells CASSPQARNTQYF. CDR3 bases: TGTGCCAGCAGCCCACAGGCACGAAATACGCAGTATTTT.

The J gene is TRBJ2-7, the V gene TRBV5-1, with 11 bases lining up with TRBD1. CDR1 is SGHRS and CDR2 is YFSETQ in the germline V gene. The V and J ends lost 3 bases and 7 bases, in that order; junction bases with no gene match: 9. The CDR3 has 15 amino acids. CDR3: CASSSTGTGGTEQYF. CDR3 DNA sequence: TGCGCCAGCAGCTCAACCGGGACAGGGGGGACTGAGCAGTACTTC.